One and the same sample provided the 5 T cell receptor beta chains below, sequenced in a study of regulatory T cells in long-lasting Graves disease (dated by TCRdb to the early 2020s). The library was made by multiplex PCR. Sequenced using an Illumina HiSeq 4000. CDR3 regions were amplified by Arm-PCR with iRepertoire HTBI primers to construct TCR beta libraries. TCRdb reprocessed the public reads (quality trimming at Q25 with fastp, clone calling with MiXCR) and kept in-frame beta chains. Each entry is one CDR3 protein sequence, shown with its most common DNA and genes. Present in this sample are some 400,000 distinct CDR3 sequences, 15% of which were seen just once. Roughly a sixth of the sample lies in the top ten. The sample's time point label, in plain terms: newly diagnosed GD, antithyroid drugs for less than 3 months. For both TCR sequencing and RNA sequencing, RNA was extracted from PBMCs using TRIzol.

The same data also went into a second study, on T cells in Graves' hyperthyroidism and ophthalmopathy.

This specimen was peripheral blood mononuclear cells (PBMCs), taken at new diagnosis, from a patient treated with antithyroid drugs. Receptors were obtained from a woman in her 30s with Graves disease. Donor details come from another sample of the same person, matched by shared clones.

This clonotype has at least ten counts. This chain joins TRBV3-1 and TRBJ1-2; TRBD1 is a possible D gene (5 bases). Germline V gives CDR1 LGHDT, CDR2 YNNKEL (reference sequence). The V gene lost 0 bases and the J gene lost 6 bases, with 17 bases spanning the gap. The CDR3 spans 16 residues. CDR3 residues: CASSQDLDTFFDGYTF. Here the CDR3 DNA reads TGTGCCAGCAGCCAAGATTTGGACACCTTTTTCGATGGCTACACCTTC.

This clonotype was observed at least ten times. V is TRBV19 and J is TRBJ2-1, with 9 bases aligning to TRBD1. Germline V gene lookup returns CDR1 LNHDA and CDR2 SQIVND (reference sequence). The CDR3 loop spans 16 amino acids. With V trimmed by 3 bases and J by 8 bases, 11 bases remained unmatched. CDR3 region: CASSIIGGQGGHEQFF. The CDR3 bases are TGTGCCAGTAGTATCATTGGGGGACAGGGCGGCCATGAGCAGTTCTTC. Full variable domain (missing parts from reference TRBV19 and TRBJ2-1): DGGITQSPKYLFRKEGQNVTLSCEQNLNHDAMYWYRQDPGQGLRLIYYSQIVNDFQKGDIAEGYSVSREKKESFPLTVTSAQKNPTAFYLCASSIIGGQGGHEQFFGPGTRLTVL.

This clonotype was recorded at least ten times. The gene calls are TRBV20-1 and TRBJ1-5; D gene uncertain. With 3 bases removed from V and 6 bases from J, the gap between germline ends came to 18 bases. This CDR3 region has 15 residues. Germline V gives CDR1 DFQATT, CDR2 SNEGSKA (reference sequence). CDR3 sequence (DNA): TGCAGTGCTAGTCCTGACATCCAAGTCAGTCAGCCCCAGCATTTT. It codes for CSASPDIQVSQPQHF.

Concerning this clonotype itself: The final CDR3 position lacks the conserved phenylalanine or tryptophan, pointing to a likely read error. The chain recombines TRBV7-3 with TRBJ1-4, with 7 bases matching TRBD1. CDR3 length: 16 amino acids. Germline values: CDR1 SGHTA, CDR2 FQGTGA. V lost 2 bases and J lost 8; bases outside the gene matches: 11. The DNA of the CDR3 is TGTGCCAGCAGCTTACTGCCAGGGGGAAGTCTCGAAAAACTGTTTTCT. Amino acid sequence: CASSLLPGGSLEKLFS.

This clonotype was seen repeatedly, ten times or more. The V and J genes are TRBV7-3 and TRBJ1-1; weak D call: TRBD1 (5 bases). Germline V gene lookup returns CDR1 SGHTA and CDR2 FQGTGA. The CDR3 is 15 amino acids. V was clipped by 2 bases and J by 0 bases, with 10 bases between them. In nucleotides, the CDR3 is TGTGCCAGCAGCTTAGCAGGGAACATGAACACTGAAGCTTTCTTT. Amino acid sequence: CASSLAGNMNTEAFF.